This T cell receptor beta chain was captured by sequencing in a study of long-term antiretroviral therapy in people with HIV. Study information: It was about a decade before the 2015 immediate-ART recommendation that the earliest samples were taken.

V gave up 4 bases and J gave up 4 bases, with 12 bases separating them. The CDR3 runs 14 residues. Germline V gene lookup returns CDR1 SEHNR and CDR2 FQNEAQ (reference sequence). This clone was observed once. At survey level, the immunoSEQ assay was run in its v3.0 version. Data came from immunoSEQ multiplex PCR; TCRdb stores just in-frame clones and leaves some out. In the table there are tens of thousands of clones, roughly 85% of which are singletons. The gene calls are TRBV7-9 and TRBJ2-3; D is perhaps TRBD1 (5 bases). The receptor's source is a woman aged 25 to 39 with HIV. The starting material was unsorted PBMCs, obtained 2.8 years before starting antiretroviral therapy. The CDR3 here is CASSSPWGPDTQYF. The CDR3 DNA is TGTGCCAGCAGCTCCCCCTGGGGCCCAGATACGCAGTATTTT.